The present entry profiles one T cell receptor (beta chain) with its context. Its antigen remains undetermined. One base away there is no much larger clone; base qualities are not given. The germline V and J ends show losses of 4 bases and 3 bases respectively, and no gene match explains 6 bases of the junction. Based on the germline V gene, the CDR1 and CDR2 sequences are SGHRS and YFSETQ. From cysteine to phenylalanine, the CDR3 is 15 amino acids long. The read is trimmed to its CDR3 DNA, 45 bases read in frame from base 1. This entry belongs to a study of blood T cell repertoires in COVID-19 (TCRdb year 2020). Concerning the study at large: Collaborator samples came from the United States, Italy and Spain and covered acute and convalescent phases of COVID-19. Sample metadata almost always included a de-identified subject ID, COVID-19 status, age in years and sex. The prospective study material was composed of cDNA or gDNA derived from T cells, B-cell-depleted T cells, or PBMCs. The repertoires were made available in a free public database intended to serve as a resource for research on the immune response to SARS-CoV-2. Where available, HLA class I and class II types were obtained from metadata supplied by the sample provider rather than from assay-based typing. Deeply sampled blood TCRbeta repertoires from subjects exposed to, actively infected with, or recovered from COVID-19 were included in the dataset. Samples came from the ongoing ImmuneRACE study (first 160 participants) plus 1,254 subjects from 6 global collaborators. Overall study outcomes, separate from this receptor: The amount of clinical and demographic metadata varied by source and participant and was provided uncurated.

Whole blood was collected in K2EDTA tubes by collaborating institutions according to the institutions' own protocols. For TCRbeta analysis, collaborators shipped samples in one of three forms: frozen whole blood, isolated PBMCs, or DNA extracted from either of those sample types. TCRbeta CDR3 regions were amplified from genomic DNA by means of the immunoSEQ Assay, a bias-controlled multiplex PCR. Per the original workflow: The number of nucleated cells in each sample was estimated by amplification of reference gene primers within the assay. Sequence reads were collapsed and filtered to measure the absolute abundance of every unique TCRbeta CDR3 rearrangement. Productive Simpson clonality was computed per sample as the square root of Simpson's diversity index over productive rearrangements. TCRdb's version of the immuneACCESS table is confined to in-frame rearrangements and falls short of the full clone set. An unresolved V gene accounts for under half of the shortfall where checked; the remainder is of unknown origin. V, J and clone size derive from that table, while D and trimming were established from the DNA sequence. This sample is represented by some 26,000 clones; 70% to 90% of them were singletons. The ten largest clonotypes hold roughly 3% of the sample.

Sequenced material: peripheral blood. The receptor's source is a human donor in a cohort sampled during active COVID-19. The chain uses TRBV5-1 and TRBJ2-5; TRBD1 agrees with 10 junctional bases. CDR3 region: CASSRGGQGEETQYF. The sequenced DNA is TGCGCCAGCAGCCGGGGAGGACAGGGGGAAGAGACCCAGTACTTC.